The 6 T cell receptor beta chains in this list originate from one sample, sequenced in a study of T cell responses to AZD1222 COVID-19 vaccine. Data came from immunoSEQ multiplex PCR; TCRdb stores just in-frame clones and leaves some out. The sample contains approximately 110,000 clones, roughly 91% of which appear only once. The source was peripheral blood, collected on day 0 of AZD1222 vaccination. Every receptor here comes from an adult in good health.

The gene calls are TRBV7-9 and TRBJ2-6, with D unclear. The CDR3 has 15 amino acids. Germline V lookup: CDR1 SEHNR, CDR2 FQNEAQ (reference sequence). The ends were cut back, 5 bases at V and 2 bases at J, with 10 bases in the middle. CDR3 sequence reads: CASSPGPAGANVLTF. The CDR3 region has the DNA TGTGCCAGCAGCCCTGGGCCGGCTGGGGCCAACGTCCTGACTTTC.

V is TRBV12-5 and J is TRBJ1-1; TRBD1 might be the D (5 bases). CDR1 is LGHNT, CDR2 FRNRAP, per germline. CDR3 size: 14 residues. V lost 2 bases, J lost 6 bases, and 13 bases lay in between. The CDR3 protein is CASGLSVGRAEAFF. CDR3 sequence (DNA): TGTGCTAGTGGTTTGTCCGTGGGGCGAGCTGAAGCTTTCTTT.

V gene TRBV6-5 combines with J gene TRBJ1-1, with 7 bases fitting TRBD1. J was trimmed by 2 bases and V by 4 bases; bases with no gene match: 4. This CDR3 spans 14 amino acids. CDR1 and CDR2 (germline): MNHEY, SVGAGI. CDR3 amino acids: CASSSDRANTEAFF. The CDR3 DNA reads as TGTGCCAGCAGTTCAGACAGGGCAAACACTGAAGCTTTCTTT.

This clone was observed a single time. The chain links TRBV7-6 to TRBJ1-2; D call uncertain. The CDR3 covers 17 residues. Germline CDR1 reads SGHVS; CDR2 reads FNYEAQ. The ends were cut back, 5 bases at V and 6 bases at J, with 25 bases in the middle. The CDR3 region is CASSQTATSDPSDGYTF. Here the CDR3 DNA reads TGTGCCAGCAGCCAAACGGCTACATCCGATCCCTCTGATGGCTACACCTTC.

The CDR3 sequence is CASSTPGGYPTLHF. DNA for the CDR3: TGTGCCAGTAGTACGCCGGGAGGGTACCCCACCCTCCACTTT. This chain connects TRBV19 to TRBJ1-6, with D uncertain. The CDR3 is 14 amino acids. Germline V gene lookup returns CDR1 LNHDA and CDR2 SQIVND (reference sequence). Trimming cost V 4 bases and J 14 bases, with 18 bases left between them. The variable domain in full, completed from reference TRBV19 and TRBJ1-6, reads DGGITQSPKYLFRKEGQNVTLSCEQNLNHDAMYWYRQDPGQGLRLIYYSQIVNDFQKGDIAEGYSVSREKKESFPLTVTSAQKNPTAFYLCASSTPGGYPTLHFGNGTRLTVT.

The chain carries TRBV12-3 or TRBV12-4 and TRBJ2-7; D is ambiguous. CDR3 size: 12 residues. Trimming shortened V by 6 bases and J by 1 base, and 7 bases separated the two germline ends. In DNA form, the CDR3 reads TGTGCCAGCAGCAAAAGTTCCTACGAGCAGTACTTC. Protein product: CASSKSSYEQYF.